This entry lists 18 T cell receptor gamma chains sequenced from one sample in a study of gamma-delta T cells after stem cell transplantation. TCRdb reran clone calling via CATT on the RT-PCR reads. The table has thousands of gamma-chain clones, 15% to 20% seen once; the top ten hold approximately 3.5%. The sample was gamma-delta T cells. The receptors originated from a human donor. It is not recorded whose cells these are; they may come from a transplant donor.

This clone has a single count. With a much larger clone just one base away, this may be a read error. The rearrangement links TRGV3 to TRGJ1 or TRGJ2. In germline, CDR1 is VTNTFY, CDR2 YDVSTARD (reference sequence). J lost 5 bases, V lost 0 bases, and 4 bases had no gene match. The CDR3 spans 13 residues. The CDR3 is CATWDRLHYKKLF. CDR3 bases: TGTGCCACCTGGGACAGGCTCCATTATAAGAAACTCTTT.

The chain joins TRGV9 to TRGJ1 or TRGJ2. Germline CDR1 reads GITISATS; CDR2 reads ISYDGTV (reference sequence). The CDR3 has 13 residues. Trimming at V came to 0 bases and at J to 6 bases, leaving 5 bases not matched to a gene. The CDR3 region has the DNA TGTGCCTTGTGGGAGGTGAAGGGTTATAAGAAACTCTTT. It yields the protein CALWEVKGYKKLF.

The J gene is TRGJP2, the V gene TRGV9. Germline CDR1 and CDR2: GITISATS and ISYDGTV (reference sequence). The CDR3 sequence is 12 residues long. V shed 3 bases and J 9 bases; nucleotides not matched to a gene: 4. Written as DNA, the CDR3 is TGTGCCTTGTGGGAGTCCCATTGGATCAAGACGTTT. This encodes CALWESHWIKTF.

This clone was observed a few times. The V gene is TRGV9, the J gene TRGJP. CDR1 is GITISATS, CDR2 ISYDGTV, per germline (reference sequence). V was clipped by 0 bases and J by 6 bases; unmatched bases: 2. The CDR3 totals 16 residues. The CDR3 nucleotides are TGTGCCTTGTGGGAGGTGTCAGAGTTGGGCAAAAAAATCAAGGTATTT. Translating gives CALWEVSELGKKIKVF.

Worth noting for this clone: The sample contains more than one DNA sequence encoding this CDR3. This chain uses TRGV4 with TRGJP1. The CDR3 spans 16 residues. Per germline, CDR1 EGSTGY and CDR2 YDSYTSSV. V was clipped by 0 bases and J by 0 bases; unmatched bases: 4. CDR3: CATWDGPDTTGWFKIF. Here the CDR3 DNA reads TGTGCCACCTGGGATGGGCCTGATACCACTGGTTGGTTCAAGATATTT.

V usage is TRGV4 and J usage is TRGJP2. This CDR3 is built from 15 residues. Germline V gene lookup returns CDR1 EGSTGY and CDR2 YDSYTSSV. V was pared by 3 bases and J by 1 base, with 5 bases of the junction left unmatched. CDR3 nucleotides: TGTGCCACCTGGGATCCCTTTAGTAGTGATTGGATCAAGACGTTT. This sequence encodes CATWDPFSSDWIKTF.

The CDR3 nucleotides read TGTGCCACCTGGGACCGGGGGAAACTCTTT. Protein: CATWDRGKLF. This sequence joins TRGV3 and TRGJ1 or TRGJ2. The CDR3 extends over 10 amino acids. V shed 3 bases and J 12 bases; nucleotides not matched to a gene: 5. CDR1 and CDR2 (germline): VTNTFY, YDVSTARD (reference sequence).

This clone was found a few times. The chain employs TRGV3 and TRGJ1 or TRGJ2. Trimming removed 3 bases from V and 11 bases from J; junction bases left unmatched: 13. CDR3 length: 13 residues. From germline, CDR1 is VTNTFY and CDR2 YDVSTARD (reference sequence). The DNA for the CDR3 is TGTGCCACCTGGGACTGGCAAAGGACCCAGAAACTCTTT. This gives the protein CATWDWQRTQKLF.

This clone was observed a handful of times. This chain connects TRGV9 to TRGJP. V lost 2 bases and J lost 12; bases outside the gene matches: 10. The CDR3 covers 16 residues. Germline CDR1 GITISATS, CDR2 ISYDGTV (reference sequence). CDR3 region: CALWEASRGGKKIKVF. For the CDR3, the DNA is TGTGCCTTGTGGGAGGCCAGCCGGGGGGGCAAAAAAATCAAGGTATTT.

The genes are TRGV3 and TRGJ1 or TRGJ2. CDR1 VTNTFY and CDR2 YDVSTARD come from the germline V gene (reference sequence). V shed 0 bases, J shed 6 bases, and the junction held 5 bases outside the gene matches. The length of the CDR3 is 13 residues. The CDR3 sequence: CATWDRFGYKKLF. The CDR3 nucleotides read TGTGCCACCTGGGACAGGTTCGGTTATAAGAAACTCTTT.

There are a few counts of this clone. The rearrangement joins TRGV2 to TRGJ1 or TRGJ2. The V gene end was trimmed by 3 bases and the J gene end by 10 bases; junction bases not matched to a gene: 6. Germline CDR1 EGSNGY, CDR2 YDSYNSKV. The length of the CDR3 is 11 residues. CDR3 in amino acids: CATWDPIKKLF. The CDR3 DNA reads TGTGCCACCTGGGACCCGATCAAGAAACTCTTT.

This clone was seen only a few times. The CDR3 loop is CATWDWGQSTGWFKIF. The CDR3 coding sequence is TGTGCCACCTGGGACTGGGGCCAATCCACTGGTTGGTTCAAGATATTT. The chain has TRGV2 and TRGJP1. The CDR3 runs to 16 residues. V shed 3 bases, J shed 3 bases, and the junction held 10 bases outside the gene matches. The V gene's germline CDR1 is EGSNGY and CDR2 YDSYNSKV.

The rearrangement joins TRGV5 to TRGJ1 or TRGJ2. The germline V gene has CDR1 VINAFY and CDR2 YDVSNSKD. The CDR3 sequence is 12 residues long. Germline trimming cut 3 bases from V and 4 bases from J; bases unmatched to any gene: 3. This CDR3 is CATWDYYYKKLF. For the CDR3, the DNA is TGTGCCACCTGGGACTACTATTATAAGAAACTCTTT.

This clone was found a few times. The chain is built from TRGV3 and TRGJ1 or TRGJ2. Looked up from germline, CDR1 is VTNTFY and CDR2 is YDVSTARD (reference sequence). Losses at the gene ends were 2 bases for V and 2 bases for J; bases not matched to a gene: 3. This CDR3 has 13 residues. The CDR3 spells CATWDTYYYKKLF. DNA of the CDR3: TGTGCCACCTGGGACACCTATTATTATAAGAAACTCTTT.

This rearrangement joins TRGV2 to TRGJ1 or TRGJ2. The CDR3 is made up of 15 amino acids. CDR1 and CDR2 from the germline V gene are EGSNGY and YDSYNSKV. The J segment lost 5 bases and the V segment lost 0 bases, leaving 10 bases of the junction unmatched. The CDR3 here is CATWDGRLDNYKKLF. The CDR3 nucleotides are TGTGCCACCTGGGACGGGCGCTTAGACAATTATAAGAAACTCTTT.

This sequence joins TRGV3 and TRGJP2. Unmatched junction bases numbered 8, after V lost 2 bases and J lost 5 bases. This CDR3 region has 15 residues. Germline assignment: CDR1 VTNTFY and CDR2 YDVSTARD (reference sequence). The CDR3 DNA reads TGTGCCACCTGGGACAAGGTGAGAAGTGATTGGATCAAGACGTTT. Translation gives CATWDKVRSDWIKTF.

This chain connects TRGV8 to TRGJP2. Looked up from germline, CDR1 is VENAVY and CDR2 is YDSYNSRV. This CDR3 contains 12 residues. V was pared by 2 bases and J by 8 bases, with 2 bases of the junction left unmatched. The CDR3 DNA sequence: TGTGCCACCTGGGATACCGATTGGATCAAGACGTTT. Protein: CATWDTDWIKTF.

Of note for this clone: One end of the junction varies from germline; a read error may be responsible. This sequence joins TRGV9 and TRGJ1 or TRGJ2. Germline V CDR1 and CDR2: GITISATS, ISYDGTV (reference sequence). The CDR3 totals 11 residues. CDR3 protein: CALWEEYKELF. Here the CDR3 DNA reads TGTGCCTTGTGGGAAGAATATAAGGAACTCTTT.